Each of the 18 T cell receptor beta chains below was sequenced from the same sample in a study of vaccination and CD4 T cells after COVID-19. What these receptors recognize is not known. Treatment of the sample: approximately 10-day PBMC culture with coronavirus spike peptide pools or control peptides (ViraFEST assay). Cultured CD4+ T-cell DNA underwent Oncomine TCR Beta short-read sequencing. TCRdb independently ran MiXCR on the PCR reads; one entry per CDR3 protein. The sample shows several thousand distinct CDR3 sequences, about three quarters of them seen only once. Sequences were obtained from CD4+ T cells from blood, cultured in vitro. The receptor source for this set is a human donor who had recovered from COVID-19.

In its sample, this clonotype was seen a few times. J is TRBJ1-5 and V is TRBV6-1; TRBD1 might be the D (6 bases). This CDR3 is built from 13 residues. Germline CDR1 MNHNS, CDR2 SASEGT. Trimming took off 6 bases at V and 2 bases at J, with 8 bases between the two ends. The CDR3 loop is CASSSGGNQPQHF. CDR3 coding DNA: TGTGCCAGCAGCTCAGGGGGCAATCAGCCCCAGCATTTT.

This clonotype was counted a single time. The CDR3 nucleotides are TGCAGTGCTCAGGACTCTGGAAACACCATATATTTT. Its protein product is CSAQDSGNTIYF. The chain employs TRBV20-1 and TRBJ1-3; no reliable D call. Germline V gene lookup returns CDR1 DFQATT and CDR2 SNEGSKA (reference sequence). V was trimmed by 5 bases and J by 0 bases, leaving 5 bases between them. The CDR3 has 12 amino acids.

This chain connects TRBV2 to TRBJ1-3; a weak D match, TRBD1 (6 bases). Per germline, CDR1 SNHLY and CDR2 FYNNEI. The CDR3 loop spans 15 amino acids. V lost 4 bases to trimming and J lost 0 bases, with 10 bases between them. CDR3 residues: CASSVLGGSGNTIYF. CDR3 coding DNA: TGTGCCAGCAGTGTGCTAGGGGGCTCTGGAAACACCATATATTTT.

This CDR3 is CASSFGGQEQYF. DNA of the CDR3: TGTGCCAGCAGTTTCGGGGGGCAAGAGCAGTACTTC. J is TRBJ2-7 and V is TRBV6-5, with D tentatively TRBD2 (7 bases). The ends were cut back, 4 bases at V and 7 bases at J, with 11 bases in the middle. Germline V gives CDR1 MNHEY, CDR2 SVGAGI. The CDR3 is 12 amino acids.

The chain carries TRBV6-1 and TRBJ2-1; TRBD2 might be the D (6 bases). CDR1 is MNHNS and CDR2 is SASEGT in the germline V gene. V was trimmed by 6 bases and J by 9 bases, leaving 12 bases between them. The CDR3 contains 12 residues. CDR3 amino acids: CASRPQGGEQFF. CDR3 sequence (DNA): TGTGCCAGCAGACCCCAGGGAGGTGAGCAGTTCTTC.

The V call is TRBV21-1, the J call TRBJ2-1; the listed D gene, TRBD1, was not tested against the DNA. TRBV21-1 has pseudogene status. The CDR3 extends over 16 amino acids. The CDR3 reads CASSKEGQGTGNEQFF. The CDR3 DNA reads as TGTGCCAGCAGCAAAGAGGGACAGGGGACGGGGAATGAGCAGTTCTTC.

V is TRBV7-7 and J is TRBJ2-3; maybe TRBD1 (6 bases). Trimming left V 5 bases short and J 2 bases short, with 11 bases between. The V gene's germline CDR1 is SSHAT and CDR2 FNYEAQ (reference sequence). This CDR3 spans 14 amino acids. DNA of the CDR3: TGTGCCAGCAGCCCCGACAGGTCCACAGATACGCAGTATTTT. Amino acids: CASSPDRSTDTQYF.

The table lists this clonotype with a few counts. The rearrangement links TRBV15 to TRBJ1-1; D not certain. The CDR3 spans 13 residues. Germline V lookup: CDR1 LNHNV, CDR2 YYDKDF (reference sequence). Trimming cost V 1 base and J 4 bases, with 7 bases left between them. CDR3 region: CATSRGDVTEAFF. CDR3 DNA sequence: TGTGCCACCAGCAGAGGGGATGTCACTGAAGCTTTCTTT.

The V gene is TRBV5-4, the J gene TRBJ1-2; D not resolved. Trimming left V 5 bases short and J 11 bases short, with 16 bases between. CDR3 size: 12 residues. CDR1 is SGHNT and CDR2 is YYREEE in the germline V gene (reference sequence). CDR3 sequence reads: CASRPGKEEYTF. DNA for the CDR3: TGTGCCAGCAGACCGGGGAAGGAAGAGTACACCTTC.

This chain joins TRBV19 and TRBJ1-2, with D maybe TRBD1 (5 bases). In germline, CDR1 is LNHDA, CDR2 SQIVND (reference sequence). This CDR3 region has 13 residues. Trimming took 6 bases from V and 5 from J, leaving 13 bases between them. The CDR3 nucleotides read TGTGCCAGTAGGTTCGGGACTAGATATGGCTACACCTTC. Protein product: CASRFGTRYGYTF.

This sequence joins TRBV6-2 or TRBV6-3 and TRBJ2-5; D gene uncertain. The ends were cut back, 8 bases at V and 0 bases at J, with 10 bases in the middle. Germline values: CDR1 MNHEY, CDR2 SVGEGT. The CDR3 runs 13 residues. In nucleotides, the CDR3 is TGTGCCAGCCGGGCGGCGTACCAAGAGACCCAGTACTTC. This codes for CASRAAYQETQYF.

The chain combines TRBV6-2 or TRBV6-3 with TRBJ1-6; 8 nucleotides align to TRBD1. The CDR3 length is 13 residues. V shed 8 bases, J shed 6 bases, and the junction held 3 bases outside the gene matches. CDR1 is MNHEY and CDR2 is SVGEGT in the germline V gene. For the CDR3, the DNA is TGTGCCAGCCTTGACAGGGGTAATTCACCCCTCCACTTT. Its translation: CASLDRGNSPLHF.

The rearrangement uses TRBV18 and TRBJ1-5, with D maybe TRBD1 (5 bases). This CDR3 has 16 amino acids. V was trimmed by 5 bases and J by 7 bases, leaving 21 bases between them. Germline V CDR1 and CDR2: KGHSH, LQKENI. As DNA, the CDR3 is TGTGCCAGCTCAGCAGCGGGACTGCGGGGGGGACAGCCCCAGCATTTT. It specifies CASSAAGLRGGQPQHF. Looking up the rest from reference TRBV18 and TRBJ1-5 gives the full variable domain: NAGVMQNPRHLVRRRGQEARLRCSPMKGHSHVYWYRQLPEEGLKFMVYLQKENIIDESGMPKERFSAEFPKEGPSILRIQQVVRGDSAAYFCASSAAGLRGGQPQHFGDGTRLSIL.

This clonotype was counted once. The J gene is TRBJ1-3, the V gene TRBV7-9, with unresolved D. Germline V lookup: CDR1 SEHNR, CDR2 FQNEAQ (reference sequence). The CDR3 covers 14 residues. Trimming removed 0 bases from V and 0 bases from J, with 3 bases in between. The CDR3 region has the DNA TGTGCCAGCAGCTTAGCCCTCTCTGGAAACACCATATATTTT. This sequence encodes CASSLALSGNTIYF.

The chain couples TRBV6-5 to TRBJ1-2; D is unresolved. Trimming took off 4 bases at V and 1 base at J, with 13 bases between the two ends. Germline lookup yields CDR1 MNHEY and CDR2 SVGAGI. The CDR3 consists of 15 residues. In nucleotides, the CDR3 is TGTGCCAGCAGTTTGGACCCCGGCTATAACTATGGCTACACCTTC. It yields the protein CASSLDPGYNYGYTF.

The rearrangement uses TRBV2 and TRBJ1-6; D remains unclear. The CDR3 spans 13 residues. Germline V gene data show CDR1 as SNHLY and CDR2 as FYNNEI. The V and J ends lost 8 bases and 7 bases respectively, with 12 bases between them. The CDR3 loop reads CASGRTRNSPLHF. The CDR3, as DNA: TGTGCCAGCGGAAGGACGCGAAATTCACCCCTCCACTTT.

This chain joins TRBV20-1 and TRBJ1-1; D is undetermined. Germline assignment: CDR1 DFQATT and CDR2 SNEGSKA (reference sequence). Trimming removed 0 bases from V and 8 bases from J, with 4 bases in between. This CDR3 comprises 10 residues. The CDR3 DNA follows: TGCAGTGCTAGAGACGGGGAAGCTTTCTTT. This codes for CSARDGEAFF.

The V call is TRBV11-3, the J call TRBJ1-1; no firm D call. CDR3 length equals 12 residues. CDR1 and CDR2 from the germline V gene are SGHNT and YENEEA. Trimming removed 5 bases at V and 7 bases at J, with 11 bases between. As DNA, the CDR3 is TGTGCCAGCAGCCCCCGCAGTCTTGAAGCTTTCTTT. It specifies CASSPRSLEAFF.